This T cell receptor (beta chain) was recovered during a study of blood T cell repertoires in COVID-19. As for the study in general: The United States, Italy and Spain provided the acute and convalescent COVID-19 samples. Sources were T cells, B-cell-depleted T cells, or PBMCs; the material itself was cDNA or gDNA.

Per the authors' pipeline: The assay estimated nucleated cells by amplifying reference gene primers. Profiled with immunoSEQ multiplex PCR; TCRdb holds only in-frame clones, not every one. D and trimming come from the DNA, and the V and J calls and clone size come from that table. The sample consists of more than 45,000 clones, about nine tenths of them appearing once. The CDR3 loop spans 14 amino acids. Germline trimming cut 2 bases from V and 6 bases from J; bases unmatched to any gene: 2. Germline CDR1 and CDR2: SGDLS and YYNGEE. The chain has TRBV9 and TRBJ1-6, with 7 bases fitting TRBD1. Sample: peripheral blood. The sequence derives from a man aged 70 or older with acute or convalescent COVID-19. DNA of the CDR3: TGTGCCAGCAGCGTCGGGACAGCTAATTCACCCCTCCACTTT. Translation gives CASSVGTANSPLHF.